The 11 T cell receptor beta chains below all came from one sample that was sequenced in a study of blood T cell repertoires in COVID-19. Sequencing used immunoSEQ multiplex PCR; TCRdb keeps in-frame clones, though not all of them. The data show 270,000 or so clones, 88% seen once. The sequenced material came from PBMCs or T cells enriched from blood (not recorded which). The receptors derive from a woman between 40 and 55 years old with acute COVID-19.

The chain combines TRBV3-1 (or the pseudogene TRBV3-2) with TRBJ2-1; 14 nucleotides match TRBD2. The V segment lost 10 bases and the J segment 8 bases; nucleotides outside the gene matches: 19. The CDR3 covers 18 residues. Germline-derived CDR1 and CDR2 are LGHDT and YNNKEL (reference sequence). CDR3 nucleotide sequence: TGTGCCACCGAGAACTCCGGGACTAGCGGGAGTTTGATCGATGAGCAGTTCTTC. Amino acids: CATENSGTSGSLIDEQFF.

The chain recombines TRBV7-2 with TRBJ2-4; possibly TRBD1 for D (6 bases). V was shortened by 5 bases and J by 1 base, with 9 bases between the two germline ends. Germline CDR1 and CDR2: SGHTA and FQGNSA. CDR3 size: 14 residues. The CDR3 loop is CASSATGAKNIQYF. CDR3 nucleotide sequence: TGTGCCAGCAGCGCCACAGGGGCCAAAAACATTCAGTACTTC.

This clone was counted only a few times. The chain has TRBV30 and TRBJ2-1; unclear D gene. This CDR3 region has 11 residues. V was shortened by 1 base and J by 7 bases, with 5 bases between the two germline ends. Germline CDR1 GTSNPN, CDR2 SVGIG (reference sequence). The CDR3 nucleotides are TGTGCCTGGAGTGAGCTTAATGAGCAGTTCTTC. Translated: CAWSELNEQFF. Variable domain in full (rest from reference TRBV30 and TRBJ2-1): SQTIHQWPATLVQPVGSPLSLECTVEGTSNPNLYWYRQAAGRGLQLLFYSVGIGQISSEVPQNLSASRPQDRQFILSSKKLLLSDSGFYLCAWSELNEQFFGPGTRLTVL.

A single count supports this clone. The chain has TRBV25-1 and TRBJ1-1; D is perhaps TRBD1 (6 bases). This CDR3 has 13 amino acids. Per the germline V gene, CDR1 is MGHDK and CDR2 is SYGVNS. V lost 5 bases to trimming and J lost 10 bases, with 17 bases between them. For the CDR3, the DNA is TGTGCCAGCAGTCCTCGAACAGGGTATAGAGCTTTCTTT. Its protein product is CASSPRTGYRAFF.

The chain links TRBV6-5 to TRBJ2-3; D might be TRBD1 (5 bases). The CDR3 length is 16 residues. V lost 2 bases and J 2 bases, leaving 14 bases between the germline ends. Looked up from germline, CDR1 is MNHEY and CDR2 is SVGAGI. The CDR3 loop reads CASSYIARQPTDTQYF. CDR3 nucleotides: TGTGCCAGCAGTTACATTGCGAGACAGCCCACAGATACGCAGTATTTT.

The rearrangement joins TRBV9 to TRBJ2-1, with D perhaps TRBD2 (6 bases). V lost 8 bases, J lost 6 bases, and 21 bases lay in between. The CDR3 is 15 residues long. CDR1 is SGDLS and CDR2 is YYNGEE in the germline V gene. The CDR3 loop reads CASSFGGSWANEQFF. CDR3 coding DNA: TGTGCCAGTTCCTTCGGGGGAAGTTGGGCCAATGAGCAGTTCTTC.

This clone was seen just once. The V call is TRBV28, the J call TRBJ2-3; 9 bases are shared with TRBD1. Trimming removed 6 bases from V and 5 bases from J; junction bases left unmatched: 9. The length of the CDR3 is 15 residues. Germline CDR1 is MDHEN and CDR2 is SYDVKM. The CDR3: CASSLLQGAKDTQYF. In DNA, the CDR3 is TGTGCCAGCAGCCTTCTACAGGGGGCTAAAGATACGCAGTATTTT.

This rearrangement joins TRBV5-4 to TRBJ1-4; no reliable D call. V gave up 4 bases and J gave up 5 bases, with 15 bases separating them. This CDR3 is 15 amino acids long. In germline, CDR1 is SGHNT, CDR2 YYREEE (reference sequence). The chain's CDR3 is CASSELSGGNEKLFF. The CDR3 nucleotides read TGTGCCAGCAGCGAACTTTCGGGAGGGAATGAAAAACTGTTTTTT.

The rearrangement joins TRBV5-4 to TRBJ2-7; 14 nucleotides match TRBD2. This CDR3 is 17 amino acids long. Germline V gene lookup returns CDR1 SGHNT and CDR2 YYREEE (reference sequence). Losses at the gene ends were 4 bases for V and 2 bases for J; bases not matched to a gene: 8. CDR3 nucleotides: TGTGCCAGCAGCGCCGGGACTAGCGGGAGCGGCACCTACGAGCAGTACTTC. It encodes CASSAGTSGSGTYEQYF.

In the case of this clone: At one end the junction does not follow the germline gene, possibly because of a read error. This rearrangement joins TRBV6-2 or TRBV6-3 to TRBJ1-2; D is uncertain. CDR3 length equals 13 residues. CDR1 and CDR2 from the germline V gene are MNHEY and SVGEGT. The chain's CDR3 is CVSSSEGVGGYTF. In DNA, the CDR3 is TGTGTCAGCAGTTCGGAGGGCGTCGGTGGCTACACCTTC.

The CDR3 is CASSIDPGNEQYF. The CDR3 bases are TGTGCCAGTAGTATTGATCCAGGGAACGAGCAGTACTTC. The chain joins TRBV19 to TRBJ2-7; TRBD1 might be the D (5 bases). Germline lookup yields CDR1 LNHDA and CDR2 SQIVND (reference sequence). The ends were cut back, 3 bases at V and 5 bases at J, with 11 bases in the middle. CDR3 length: 13 amino acids.